This T cell receptor (beta chain) appears in the sequencing data of a study of beta chain features in type 1 diabetes. Across the whole study: All of the samples together had 107,917,701 sorted cells examined.

Worth noting for this clone: Its antigen is unknown.

Each donor gave one heparinised blood draw averaging around 120 mL. Whole-study findings and limits: TCRB CDR3s from Type 1 diabetes patients were moderately but significantly shorter in all four CD4+ subsets. Patients' naive, central memory and regulatory TCRB repertoires appeared more alike than those of healthy donors.

The entirety of the isolated RNA underwent reverse transcription, so expressed TCRB transcripts were sequenced. The protocol was immunoSEQ multiplex PCR, while the TCRdb copy is restricted to in-frame clones and leaves out a portion. The data show roughly 160,000 clones, with roughly 8% seen just once and under 0.55% held by the top ten. The V gene's germline CDR1 is SGHNT and CDR2 YYREEE (reference sequence). The CDR3 is made up of 14 amino acids. After removal of 3 bases from V and 5 bases from J, the junction contained 5 bases not matched to a gene. This receptor was taken from a man aged 18 to 29 with type 1 diabetes. Sequencing input: central memory CD4+ T cells from blood. The V and J genes are TRBV5-4 and TRBJ2-7; 10 nucleotides match TRBD1. CDR3 in amino acids: CASSSPGQGNEQYF. The CDR3 coding sequence is TGTGCCAGCAGCTCCCCGGGACAGGGGAACGAGCAGTACTTC.